The clone carrying this TCR beta chain was counted a single time. What it binds is unknown. In the PCR, 60 Vbeta and 13 Jbeta primers were used. TCRdb keeps only in-frame clones here, not all; method: immunoSEQ multiplex PCR. The sample lists approximately 220,000 clones; approximately 80% were seen once. Germline loops: CDR1 SGDLS, CDR2 YYNGEE. The V gene lost 4 bases and the J gene lost 2 bases, with 16 bases spanning the gap. The CDR3 consists of 15 residues. The data are from a study of cytomegalovirus exposure and HLA in healthy donors. Broader study findings: Accurate prediction of most subjects' HLA-A and HLA-B alleles from TCR beta sequences was reported. TCR beta chains numbering more than 150 were designated cytomegalovirus-associated.

The TCR sequence derives from a boy younger than 10 in good health and CMV-seronegative. Sample: PBMCs. The chain combines TRBV9 with TRBJ2-7, with TRBD2 as a possible D gene (6 bases). In nucleotides, the CDR3 is TGTGCCAGCAGCCCGGCCGGGACTGTTACCTACGAGCAGTACTTC. Protein sequence: CASSPAGTVTYEQYF.